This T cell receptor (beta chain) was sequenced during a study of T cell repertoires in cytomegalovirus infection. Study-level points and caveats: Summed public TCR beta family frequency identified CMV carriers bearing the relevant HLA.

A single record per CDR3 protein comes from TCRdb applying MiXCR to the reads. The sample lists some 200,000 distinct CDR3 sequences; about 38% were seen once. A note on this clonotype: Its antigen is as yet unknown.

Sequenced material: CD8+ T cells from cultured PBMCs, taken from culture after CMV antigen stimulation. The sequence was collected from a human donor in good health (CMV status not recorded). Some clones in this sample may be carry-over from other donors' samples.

CDR3 loop: CASSPPGRPQYF. The CDR3 DNA sequence: TGTGCCAGCAGTCCACCGGGACGACCGCAGTATTTT. This chain connects TRBV27 to TRBJ2-3; D is perhaps TRBD1 or TRBD2 (5 bases each). Germline CDR1 is MNHEY and CDR2 is SMNVEV (reference sequence). There are 12 residues in the CDR3. Trimming left V 5 bases short and J 10 bases short, with 13 bases between.